This entry is about one TCR beta chain. This clonotype was seen at least ten times. What this receptor recognizes is not known. No much larger clonotype is one base removed from it; base qualities were not supplied. Libraries came from RACE. The sequencer listed for this sample is NextSeq 500. During library preparation, unique molecular identifiers were attached to individual cDNA molecules so that TCRs could be counted in a quantitative, reproducible way. From each blood RNA sample, both TCR alpha and TCR beta chains were sequenced. The authors processed their data as follows. Samples had a median of roughly 91,000 TCRs, with a range from roughly 23,224 to 750,000. The Decombinator software suite was used to annotate V, J and CDR3 in the TCR reads. Every sample was subsampled to the same number of TCRs (28,000) for the PS versus PT1 abundance plots. TCRs were defined as expanded if absent before sensitization and observed at least eight times at the 2-week time point. The public reads were reprocessed in TCRdb via fastp at Q25 and MiXCR, keeping in-frame beta chains. Every CDR3 protein is listed once, alongside the most common genes and DNA of its rows. TCRdb, not the authors, supplied the V and J calls. Recorded for this sample are roughly 69,000 distinct CDR3 sequences; about a tenth of them occurred a single time. The ten biggest clones cover approximately 7% of the sample.

The source of the sample is a study of human T cells and chemical hapten exposure (dated by TCRdb to the early 2020s). As for the study more broadly: For sensitization, 2% DPC in acetone was applied to a roughly 2 cm by roughly 2 cm area of upper inner arm skin. Throughout the study period of about 25 weeks, patients also received therapeutic DPC doses to the scalp every week. Patch testing was performed on the upper back with Finn chambers containing 0.01% DPC, and the patch tests were scored after 6 days according to International Contact Dermatitis Research Group standards. The patient cohort, mostly female, included alopecia areata with under or over 50% scalp involvement, alopecia totalis and alopecia universalis. Libraries were pooled for sequencing, and per-sample TCR yields varied mainly because of small differences in library volumes within the pool. The study tracked peripheral blood TCR repertoire changes in vivo during primary and secondary sensitization to the hapten diphenylcyclopropenone (DPC) in alopecia patients. Patient blood was sampled pre-sensitization (week 0) and at 2, 6 and about 24 weeks after DPC sensitization. Roughly 30 alopecia patients provided blood for TCR sequencing at one to four time points (pre-sensitization, 2, 6 and 24 weeks). General study outcomes and caveats: Repeated subsampling changed both the strength of the expansion versus patch-test correlation and the threshold at which that correlation became significant. All patients had alopecia, a presumed autoimmune disease, so their immune response might differ from that of healthy individuals. Compared with pre-sensitization or healthy control sets, expanded TCRs formed significantly more large CDR3 similarity clusters, which is consistent with antigen-driven responses. Patch test score was positively correlated with the number of PT1 expanded TCRs, with significance at thresholds 8, 16 and 32 but not at 4. The number of TCRs above 1 in 1000 frequency did not change with DPC sensitization; there was no evidence of global repertoire structure alterations.

The sample's time point label, in plain terms: patch test 2, 6 weeks after DPC sensitization. Sample treatment or condition, as interpreted from the label and publication: therapeutic diphenylcyclopropenone sensitization with weekly scalp DPC. At each patch-test visit, blood was drawn before the patch test was applied. Patients were considered eligible if aged 18 to 70, diagnosed with alopecia and deemed suitable for DPC therapy, and patients were excluded if pregnant. Unfractionated whole blood was collected in Tempus Blood RNA tubes, and total RNA was extracted from that blood. Trimming removed 8 bases from V and 1 base from J, leaving 8 bases between the germline ends. Looking up the germline V gene yields CDR1 SNHLY and CDR2 FYNNEI. Reading from cysteine to phenylalanine, the CDR3 counts 13 amino acids. Just the 39-base CDR3 DNA is kept, in frame starting at base 1.

This receptor chain uses TRBV2 and TRBJ2-2; TRBD1 could be the D gene, as 6 bases match. This TCR derives from a woman aged 50 to 65 with alopecia areata. Some clones in this sample may be carry-over from other donors' samples. The sample here was whole blood, taken in connection with sensitization to the hapten diphenylcyclopropenone (DPC). The CDR3 reads CASRQVNTGELFF. The sequence in DNA is TGTGCCAGCCGACAGGTGAACACCGGGGAGCTGTTTTTT.